These 26 T cell receptor beta chains originate from one sample sequenced in a study of blood T cell repertoires in COVID-19. Generated by immunoSEQ multiplex PCR, the TCRdb table keeps only in-frame clones and is missing some. Of about 160,000 clones in the sample, about 90% were seen once. The specimen sequenced was peripheral blood. The source is a man aged 25-45 years with COVID-19, enrolled during active disease.

This clone was picked up one time. The chain is built from TRBV11-2 and TRBJ1-2; D is uncertain. The germline V and J ends were trimmed by 0 bases and 8 bases, with 10 bases remaining between them. CDR1 is SGHAT, CDR2 FQNNGV, per germline. The CDR3 consists of 13 residues. The CDR3 here is CASSLDLSGGYTF. The DNA of the CDR3 is TGTGCCAGCAGCTTAGATTTAAGTGGCGGCTACACCTTC.

The CDR3 loop reads CASSLDSRGSYEQYF. The CDR3, as DNA: TGTGCCAGCAGCCTCGACTCCAGGGGGAGCTACGAGCAGTACTTC. V gene TRBV7-3 combines with J gene TRBJ2-7, with TRBD1 identical over 7 bases. The CDR3 sequence is 15 residues long. With V trimmed by 5 bases and J by 3 bases, 10 bases remained unmatched. Germline V lookup: CDR1 SGHTA, CDR2 FQGTGA.

The chain employs TRBV10-3 and TRBJ1-2; a weak D match, TRBD1 (5 bases). Germline V CDR1 and CDR2: ENHRY, SYGVKD. V gave up 6 bases and J gave up 8 bases, with 22 bases separating them. This CDR3 is built from 15 residues. This CDR3 reads CAISPFGQGGYGYTF. The CDR3, as DNA: TGTGCCATCAGCCCGTTTGGGCAGGGTGGTTACGGCTACACCTTC.

The chain is built from TRBV4-2 and TRBJ1-5, with D tentatively TRBD1 (6 bases). This CDR3 comprises 16 residues. Deletions cut 1 base from V and 4 bases from J, with 14 bases between. Looked up from germline, CDR1 is LGHNA and CDR2 is YNFKEQ. As DNA, the CDR3 is TGTGCCAGCAGCCAAGGAACAGGGTACCCGAATCAGCCCCAGCATTTT. Protein sequence: CASSQGTGYPNQPQHF.

The CDR3 nucleotides are TGTGCCAGCTCACCACTAGCGGGGAGGTACACAGATACGCAGTATTTT. This gives the protein CASSPLAGRYTDTQYF. The V and J genes are TRBV18 and TRBJ2-3; 8 nucleotides agree with TRBD2. Germline V lookup: CDR1 KGHSH, CDR2 LQKENI. CDR3 length: 16 residues. V trimming: 1 base; J trimming: 2 bases; junction bases outside the gene matches: 5.

The chain has TRBV12-5 and TRBJ1-1; the D is unclear. The CDR3 is 12 residues long. The V gene lost 4 bases and the J gene lost 4 bases, with 7 bases spanning the gap. Per germline, CDR1 LGHNT and CDR2 FRNRAP. DNA for the CDR3: TGTGCTAGTGGTTCCGGGTTCACTGAAGCTTTCTTT. It is translated as CASGSGFTEAFF.

Only one count was recorded for this clone. V gene TRBV6-5 combines with J gene TRBJ1-2, with D unclear. The germline CDR1 and CDR2 sequences are MNHEY and SVGAGI. Trimming cost V 0 bases and J 5 bases, with 7 bases left between them. CDR3 length equals 13 residues. CDR3 sequence: CASSYSNTYGYTF. The CDR3 DNA sequence: TGTGCCAGCAGTTACTCGAATACATATGGCTACACCTTC.

Here the CDR3 reads CASSPDRVQETQYF. The CDR3 DNA reads as TGTGCCAGCAGCCCCGACAGGGTCCAGGAGACCCAGTACTTC. The chain employs TRBV7-2 and TRBJ2-5; TRBD1 matches 7 bases. The CDR3 runs to 14 residues. V shed 5 bases, J shed 5 bases, and the junction held 8 bases outside the gene matches. Germline values: CDR1 SGHTA, CDR2 FQGNSA.

The rearrangement uses TRBV7-3 and TRBJ2-1; TRBD2 agrees at 9 bases. The V gene's germline CDR1 is SGHTA and CDR2 FQGTGA. The CDR3 sequence is 14 residues long. Trimming cost V 5 bases and J 8 bases; bases outside gene matches: 7. The CDR3 coding sequence is TGTGCCAGCAGCCCCGGGACTAGCTTGGATGAGCAGTTCTTC. This sequence encodes CASSPGTSLDEQFF.

The CDR3 loop reads CASSYGTGAPMNTEAFF. The CDR3 DNA reads TGCGCCAGCAGTTATGGGACAGGGGCTCCCATGAACACTGAAGCTTTCTTT. The chain combines TRBV5-1 with TRBJ1-1; 10 positions agree with TRBD1. CDR1 is SGHRS, CDR2 YFSETQ, per germline. Unmatched junction bases numbered 10, after V lost 5 bases and J lost 0 bases. There are 17 residues in the CDR3. Looking up the rest from reference TRBV5-1 and TRBJ1-1 gives the full variable domain: KAGVTQTPRYLIKTRGQQVTLSCSPISGHRSVSWYQQTPGQGLQFLFEYFSETQRNKGNFPGRFSGRQFSNSRSEMNVSTLELGDSALYLCASSYGTGAPMNTEAFFGQGTRLTVV.

V and J are TRBV5-1 and TRBJ2-2; 8 bases match TRBD2. The V segment lost 2 bases and the J segment 7 bases; nucleotides outside the gene matches: 7. The germline V gene encodes CDR1 SGHRS and CDR2 YFSETQ. CDR3 size: 15 residues. The CDR3 nucleotides are TGCGCCAGCAGCTTCTTAGCGGGATCTAACGGGGAGCTGTTTTTT. Its translation is CASSFLAGSNGELFF. The whole variable domain, filled in from reference TRBV5-1 and TRBJ2-2, reads KAGVTQTPRYLIKTRGQQVTLSCSPISGHRSVSWYQQTPGQGLQFLFEYFSETQRNKGNFPGRFSGRQFSNSRSEMNVSTLELGDSALYLCASSFLAGSNGELFFGEGSRLTVL.

V gene TRBV19 combines with J gene TRBJ1-4; TRBD1 might be the D (6 bases). Germline V gives CDR1 LNHDA, CDR2 SQIVND (reference sequence). V shed 6 bases and J shed 3 bases, with 14 bases lying between them. The CDR3 spans 15 residues. CDR3 residues: CASSLKGVANEKLFF. The CDR3 DNA reads as TGTGCCAGTAGCCTGAAGGGGGTAGCTAATGAAAAACTGTTTTTT.

The rearrangement uses TRBV4-3 and TRBJ2-7; no definite D call. Germline V gene lookup returns CDR1 LGHNA and CDR2 YSLEER. V dropped 0 bases and J dropped 3 bases, with 12 bases sitting between them. The CDR3 has 15 residues. CDR3 DNA sequence: TGCGCCAGCAGCCAAGACCCTCGTCCGAGCTACGAGCAGTACTTC. This sequence encodes CASSQDPRPSYEQYF.

The rearrangement links TRBV2 to TRBJ2-1; 9 bases align to TRBD1. V shed 6 bases and J 3 bases; nucleotides not matched to a gene: 3. Germline V gives CDR1 SNHLY, CDR2 FYNNEI. The CDR3 has 14 amino acids. The CDR3 loop reads CASRGQGNYNEQFF. CDR3 DNA sequence: TGTGCCAGCAGGGGACAGGGTAACTACAATGAGCAGTTCTTC.

V gene TRBV4-1 combines with J gene TRBJ1-2, with TRBD1 matching 7 bases. CDR3 length: 14 amino acids. The junction had 1 base not matched to a gene; V was cut back by 0 bases and J by 3 bases. CDR1 is MGHRA, CDR2 YSYEKL, per germline. The CDR3 protein is CASSQETGYYGYTF. The CDR3 coding sequence is TGCGCCAGCAGCCAAGAGACAGGGTACTATGGCTACACCTTC.

The chain employs TRBV7-7 and TRBJ1-1; 7 bases match TRBD1. There are 13 residues in the CDR3. Germline V gene lookup returns CDR1 SSHAT and CDR2 FNYEAQ (reference sequence). Trimming took 5 bases from V and 3 from J; bases not matched to a gene: 3. CDR3 bases: TGTGCCAGCAGCCTTGACAGGGACACTGAAGCTTTCTTT. It encodes CASSLDRDTEAFF.

The chain uses TRBV27 and TRBJ1-5; 8 positions agree with TRBD1. This CDR3 spans 14 amino acids. V trimming: 8 bases; J trimming: 3 bases; junction bases outside the gene matches: 6. The V gene's germline CDR1 is MNHEY and CDR2 SMNVEV (reference sequence). This CDR3 is CASADRGPNQPQHF. CDR3 coding DNA: TGTGCCAGCGCCGACAGGGGACCCAATCAGCCCCAGCATTTT.

The chain joins TRBV25-1 to TRBJ1-6; TRBD1 aligns across 9 bases. The CDR3 is 13 residues long. J was trimmed by 10 bases and V by 9 bases; bases with no gene match: 7. From germline, CDR1 is MGHDK and CDR2 SYGVNS. The DNA for the CDR3 is TGTGCCAGTGCAGGGACAGGGAAATCACCCCTCCACTTT. Its protein is CASAGTGKSPLHF.

The chain carries TRBV19 and TRBJ2-7; TRBD1 agrees at 7 bases. J lost 2 bases, V lost 4 bases, and 8 bases had no gene match. CDR3 length: 15 amino acids. Germline V gives CDR1 LNHDA, CDR2 SQIVND (reference sequence). The CDR3 loop reads CASSKYRDSAYEQYF. CDR3 nucleotide sequence: TGTGCCAGTAGTAAATACCGGGACAGTGCCTACGAGCAGTACTTC.

DNA of the CDR3: TGTGCCAGCAGCTTGATGGGGAGCTCCTATAATTCACCCCTCCACTTT. Residues: CASSLMGSSYNSPLHF. The rearrangement joins TRBV5-4 to TRBJ1-6; no definite D call. Trimming pared 1 base from V and 0 bases from J, leaving 8 bases between. CDR1 is SGHNT, CDR2 YYREEE, per germline (reference sequence). This CDR3 has 16 amino acids.

This clone was detected a few times. The chain uses TRBV4-3 and TRBJ2-2, with 8 bases aligning to TRBD2. V shed 6 bases, J shed 3 bases, and the junction held 6 bases outside the gene matches. The CDR3 sequence is 15 residues long. Germline V gene sequence: CDR1 LGHNA, CDR2 YSLEER. The CDR3 DNA is TGCGCCAGCAGACAACTGACTAGCGACACCGGGGAGCTGTTTTTT. As protein: CASRQLTSDTGELFF.

This chain's CDR3 is CASSFQGARTDTQYF. Written as DNA, the CDR3 is TGTGCCAGCAGTTTCCAGGGGGCCCGCACAGATACGCAGTATTTT. The V gene is TRBV27, the J gene TRBJ2-3; 8 bases map to TRBD1. The CDR3 length is 15 residues. Germline V CDR1 and CDR2: MNHEY, SMNVEV (reference sequence). With 3 bases clipped from V and 1 base from J, the junction kept 3 bases outside the gene matches.

The chain recombines TRBV5-4 with TRBJ1-2; D may be TRBD1 (6 bases). Germline-derived CDR1 and CDR2 are SGHNT and YYREEE (reference sequence). Trimming removed 4 bases from V and 4 bases from J, with 14 bases in between. The CDR3 is 14 residues long. The CDR3 region has the DNA TGTGCCAGCAGCCCCTCAGGGGCCGGCTATGGCTACACCTTC. Its protein product is CASSPSGAGYGYTF.

V gene TRBV3-1 (or the pseudogene TRBV3-2) combines with J gene TRBJ2-1; perhaps TRBD1 as D (5 bases). Germline V gives CDR1 LGHDT, CDR2 YNNKEL (reference sequence). Trimming removed 4 bases from V and 6 bases from J, with 10 bases in between. The CDR3 is 13 amino acids. The CDR3, as DNA: TGTGCCAGCAGCCCCCGAAGGGGCAATGAGCAGTTCTTC. Protein: CASSPRRGNEQFF.

The DNA of the CDR3 is TGTGCCAGTACTCCCTATGGCGGGGGCGACTTTTACGGCTACACCTTC. It encodes CASTPYGGGDFYGYTF. V gene TRBV19 combines with J gene TRBJ1-2; the D gene is possibly TRBD1 (6 bases). This CDR3 has 16 amino acids. The V gene lost 7 bases and the J gene lost 8 bases, with 26 bases spanning the gap. The germline V gene encodes CDR1 LNHDA and CDR2 SQIVND (reference sequence). The full variable domain, completed using reference TRBV19 and TRBJ1-2, is DGGITQSPKYLFRKEGQNVTLSCEQNLNHDAMYWYRQDPGQGLRLIYYSQIVNDFQKGDIAEGYSVSREKKESFPLTVTSAQKNPTAFYLCASTPYGGGDFYGYTFGSGTRLTVV.

Comment on this clone: At the DNA level, this CDR3 is encoded by other sequences in the same sample as well. The chain recombines TRBV28 with TRBJ2-7; 7 bases fit TRBD2. Unmatched junction bases numbered 1, after V lost 2 bases and J lost 0 bases. This CDR3 has 14 amino acids. Germline V gives CDR1 MDHEN, CDR2 SYDVKM. CDR3 sequence: CASSLGGSSYEQYF. DNA for the CDR3: TGTGCCAGCAGTTTAGGCGGGAGCTCCTACGAGCAGTACTTC.